This is a list of T cell receptor beta chains from one sample in a study of shared clonotypes between healthy human individuals. Clones were sequenced by immunoSEQ multiplex PCR, and TCRdb holds only the in-frame ones, with some missing. The sample shows about 340,000 clones, around 67% of them seen only once. The sequenced sample consisted of memory CD4+ T cells sorted from blood. The receptor source for this set is a young man in good health. CDR3s include the opening cysteine and the closing phenylalanine or tryptophan. The D gene is left open where the match is weak. Clone size is given for some rows only: seen once, a few or many times, or a class if the clone is expanded.

j_call v_call clone_size d_call cdr3_length cdr3_nt cdr3_aa
TRBJ2-7 TRBV27 - TRBD2 17 TGTGCCAGCAGTTTTCGACCCCGACTAGCGTACCCCTACGAGCAGTACTTC CASSFRPRLAYPYEQYF
TRBJ2-1 TRBV10-3 - - 14 TGTGCCATCAGTGAGTCGGTGTTTATAGGTGAGCAGTTCTTC CAISESVFIGEQFF
TRBJ2-5 TRBV9 - - 15 TGTGCCAGCAGCAGAGGATTAATCGCCGGGGAGACCCAGTACTTC CASSRGLIAGETQYF
TRBJ2-1 TRBV6-5 few - 14 TGTGCCAGCAACCCGACGCGGCCTAACAATGAGCAGTTCTTC CASNPTRPNNEQFF
TRBJ2-1 TRBV6-5 few TRBD2 14 TGTGCCAGCATCGAGCGGGACCCTGGGATGAAGCAGTTCTTC CASIERDPGMKQFF
TRBJ2-5 TRBV5-1 - TRBD2 15 TGCGCCAGCAGCTTGGGGCGGGAGGGCCCAGGGACCCAGTACTTC CASSLGREGPGTQYF
TRBJ2-1 TRBV7-9 - TRBD2 18 TGTGCCAGCAGCTTAGCGCTCCCTAGCGGGAGGCAGAACAATGAGCAGTTCTTC CASSLALPSGRQNNEQFF
TRBJ2-3 TRBV5-4 - TRBD1 14 TGTGCCAGCAGCTCACGGACAGGGGAGGATACGCAGTATTTT CASSSRTGEDTQYF
TRBJ2-1 TRBV2 - TRBD2 15 TGTGCCAGCAGTGTTCGTACTAGCGGATCCAGTGAGCAGTTCTTC CASSVRTSGSSEQFF
TRBJ2-5 TRBV23-1 - - 16 TGCGCCAGCAGTCGCGCCCTAGCGAAAGGTCGGGAGACCCAGTACTTC CASSRALAKGRETQYF
TRBJ1-1 TRBV18 - TRBD1 16 TGTGCCAGCTCACCAATCCAGGGGGCTGGTAACACTGAAGCTTTCTTT CASSPIQGAGNTEAFF
TRBJ2-7 TRBV5-5 - - 12 TGTGCCAGCAGCTCCGGGACAAACGAGCAGTACTTC CASSSGTNEQYF
TRBJ2-3 TRBV7-9 - - 14 TGTGCCAGCAGGCCTGGGAATGGCACAGATACGCAGTATTTT CASRPGNGTDTQYF
TRBJ2-5 TRBV7-2 - - 14 TGTGCCAGCAGCTTACGCCGGACTCACGAGACCCAGTACTTC CASSLRRTHETQYF
TRBJ2-2 TRBV2 many - 13 TGTGCCAGCAGTGTAAGAGTTCCCGGGGAGCTGTTTTTT CASSVRVPGELFF
TRBJ2-7 TRBV6-1 - TRBD1 15 TGTGCCAGCAGTAAGCCCGGGACAGGAATCTACGAGCAGTACTTC CASSKPGTGIYEQYF
TRBJ2-1 TRBV5-4 - TRBD2 15 TGTGCCAGCAGCTCTCTAGCGGGAGGCCACAATGAGCAGTTCTTC CASSSLAGGHNEQFF
TRBJ2-5 TRBV7-2 - TRBD2 15 TGTGCCAGCAGCTCCCGGACTAGCTTTGGGGAGATCCAGTACTTC CASSSRTSFGEIQYF
TRBJ2-1 TRBV5-6 - - 16 TGTGCCAGCAGCCCCAGGGGGGGGAGCTCCTACAATGAGCAGTTCTTC CASSPRGGSSYNEQFF
TRBJ2-5 TRBV5-4 - TRBD2 15 TGTGCCAGCAGCTCAGGGACTAGCGGGAAAGAGACCCAGTACTTC CASSSGTSGKETQYF
TRBJ2-3 TRBV28 - - 13 TGTGCCATCGGACAGCTTAGCACAGATACGCAGTATTTT CAIGQLSTDTQYF
TRBJ2-3 TRBV5-1 many - 15 TGCGCCAGCAGCCCGCTCGGGGGACGGACAGATACGCAGTATTTT CASSPLGGRTDTQYF
TRBJ2-3 TRBV5-1 - TRBD2 18 TGCGCCAGCAGGGGAGGGACTAGCGGAATTCCTAGCACAGATACGCAGTATTTT CASRGGTSGIPSTDTQYF
TRBJ2-3 TRBV7-9 many - 15 TGTGCCAGCAGCTTAGTGCGGTCTTCCACAGAGACGCAGTATTTT CASSLVRSSTETQYF
TRBJ1-1 TRBV28 - - 14 TGTGCCAGCAGTTTTCAGGCGATGAACACTGAAGCTTTCTTT CASSFQAMNTEAFF
TRBJ1-2 TRBV5-5 few - 12 TGTGCCAGCAGCTTAGACAACTATGGCTACACCTTC CASSLDNYGYTF
TRBJ2-2 TRBV27 - - 15 TGTGCCAGCCTGAGGAACCGGGGGGCCGGTGGGGAGCTGTTTTTT CASLRNRGAGGELFF
TRBJ2-2 TRBV28 many - 17 TGTGCCAGCAGTCTTCCGGGGGCCCAGACGGGAACCGGGGAGCTGTTTTTT CASSLPGAQTGTGELFF
TRBJ2-1 TRBV10-3 - TRBD2 15 TGTGCCATCAGTCAGACTAGCGGGGAATACAATGAGCAGTTCTTC CAISQTSGEYNEQFF
TRBJ2-5 TRBV7-7 - TRBD2 15 TGTGCCAGCAGCTCAATAGCGGGATTAAGCGAGACCCAGTACTTC CASSSIAGLSETQYF
TRBJ1-1 TRBV25-1 - - 15 TGTGCCAGCAGTTGCCCTTTCTTCTTGAACACTGAAGCTTTCTTT CASSCPFFLNTEAFF
TRBJ2-7 TRBV2 few - 14 TGTGCCAGCAGTGAAGAGTATTGGGATTACGAGCAGTACTTC CASSEEYWDYEQYF
TRBJ1-5 TRBV18 - TRBD1 14 TGTGCCAGCTCACCAGGGACAGGGTCTCAGCCCCAGCATTTT CASSPGTGSQPQHF
TRBJ2-1 TRBV10-1 - TRBD2 15 TGCGCCAGCAGTGGGGGGTCTAGCGGGAGCAATGAGCAGTTCTTC CASSGGSSGSNEQFF
TRBJ1-5 TRBV6-1 - - 15 TGTGCCAGCAGTGAAGTCCGTTATAGCAATCAGCCCCAGCATTTT CASSEVRYSNQPQHF
TRBJ1-2 TRBV7-9 few - 12 TGTGCCAGCAGACGACAGCTCTATGGCTACACCTTC CASRRQLYGYTF
TRBJ2-7 TRBV7-8 - - 15 TGTGCCAGCAGCTTAGGTCGGGAGAGCTCCTACGAGCAGTACTTC CASSLGRESSYEQYF
TRBJ2-4 TRBV7-6 - TRBD2 20 TGTGCCAGCAGTCCCGGACTAGCGGGAGCGGGACCTCTAGCCAAAAACATTCAGTACTTC CASSPGLAGAGPLAKNIQYF
TRBJ1-1 TRBV2 - - 12 TGTGCCAGCAGTGAACAGTCCGAAAAAGCTTTCTTT CASSEQSEKAFF
TRBJ2-1 TRBV19 once TRBD1 16 TGTGCCAGTAGTAAGAACAGGGGGCTCTCCTACAATGAGCAGTTCTTC CASSKNRGLSYNEQFF
TRBJ2-1 TRBV7-2 - - 22 TGTGCCAGCAGCTTAGCTCCTTGGGTGGGGAAGCTTAGCGCTAGGGACTACAATGAGCAGTTCTTC CASSLAPWVGKLSARDYNEQFF
TRBJ2-1 TRBV18 - - 13 TGTGCCAGCTCACCAGGGGTGGGCTCGGAGCAGTTCTTC CASSPGVGSEQFF
TRBJ2-7 TRBV30 - - 15 TGTGCCTTCTCTCGGGTGGGGGAGAGCTCCTACGAGCAGTACTTC CAFSRVGESSYEQYF
TRBJ2-7 TRBV27 - - 13 TGTGCCAGCAGCCGCGGTAGTGGGTACGAGCAGTACTTC CASSRGSGYEQYF
TRBJ2-3 TRBV13 - TRBD2 16 TGTGCCAGCAGCTCACTTCTGGCTAGCGGGACACGTACGCAGTATTTT CASSSLLASGTRTQYF
TRBJ2-3 TRBV7-9 - - 17 TGTGCCAGCAGCTTAGGGGCGGGGCCCGGGCGCACAGATACGCAGTATTTT CASSLGAGPGRTDTQYF
TRBJ2-2 TRBV19 few - 15 TGTGCCAGTAGTATTGGGGGAACAAACACCGGGGAGCTGTTTTTT CASSIGGTNTGELFF
TRBJ2-2 TRBV6-6 few - 14 TGTGCCAGCAGTGCTAGAACGGAGGCCGGGGAGCTGTTTTTT CASSARTEAGELFF
TRBJ1-2 TRBV19 - - 14 TGTGCCAGTAGTATTCTGGGCGCTAACTATGGCTACACCTTC CASSILGANYGYTF
TRBJ1-4 TRBV27 - - 16 TGTGCCAGCAGTTCGCGGGCCCCCGGAGCGGGTGAAAAACTGTTTTTT CASSSRAPGAGEKLFF
TRBJ2-7 TRBV6-5 many TRBD1 16 TGTGCCAGCAGTTACTCCCCTGCCACAGGGGGCGCCGAGCAGTACTTC CASSYSPATGGAEQYF
TRBJ2-7 TRBV7-8 - TRBD2 15 TGTGCCAGCAGCGCCTCTAGCGGGGGGGGCATGGAGCAGTACTTC CASSASSGGGMEQYF
TRBJ2-6 TRBV19 - TRBD2 16 TGTGCCAGTAGTAGGGGACTAACGTCTGGGGCCAACGTCCTGACTTTC CASSRGLTSGANVLTF
TRBJ1-1 TRBV5-5 - - 14 TGTGCCAGCAGGGACTCAGGTTTCAAGACTGAAGCTTTCTTT CASRDSGFKTEAFF
TRBJ2-1 TRBV5-1 few - 14 TGCGCCAGCGGCGGCCGACAGCAAATCAATGAGCAGTTCTTC CASGGRQQINEQFF